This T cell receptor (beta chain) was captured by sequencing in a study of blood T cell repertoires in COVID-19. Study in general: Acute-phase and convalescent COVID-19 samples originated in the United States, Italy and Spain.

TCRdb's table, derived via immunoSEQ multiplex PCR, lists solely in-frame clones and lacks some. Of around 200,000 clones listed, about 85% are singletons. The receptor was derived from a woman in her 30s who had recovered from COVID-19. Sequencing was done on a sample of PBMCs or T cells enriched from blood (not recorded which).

CDR3 region: CASSQEVKYRVQETQYF. The CDR3 bases are TGCGCCAGCAGCCAAGAAGTAAAGTACAGGGTCCAAGAGACCCAGTACTTC. The V call is TRBV4-1, the J call TRBJ2-5; weak D call: TRBD1 (6 bases). Trimming cost V 0 bases and J 1 base, with 15 bases left between them. Germline V gene data show CDR1 as MGHRA and CDR2 as YSYEKL. The CDR3 has 17 residues.